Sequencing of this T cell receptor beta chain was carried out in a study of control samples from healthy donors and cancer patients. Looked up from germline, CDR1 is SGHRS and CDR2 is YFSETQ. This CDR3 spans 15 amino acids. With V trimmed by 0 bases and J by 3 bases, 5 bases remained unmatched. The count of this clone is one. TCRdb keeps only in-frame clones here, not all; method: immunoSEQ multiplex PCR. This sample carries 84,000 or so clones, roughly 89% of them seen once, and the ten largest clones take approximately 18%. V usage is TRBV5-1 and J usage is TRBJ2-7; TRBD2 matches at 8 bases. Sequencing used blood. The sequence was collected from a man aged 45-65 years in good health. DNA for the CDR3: TGCGCCAGCAGCTTGGCGGGGGGGAGTTACTACGAGCAGTACTTC. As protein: CASSLAGGSYYEQYF.